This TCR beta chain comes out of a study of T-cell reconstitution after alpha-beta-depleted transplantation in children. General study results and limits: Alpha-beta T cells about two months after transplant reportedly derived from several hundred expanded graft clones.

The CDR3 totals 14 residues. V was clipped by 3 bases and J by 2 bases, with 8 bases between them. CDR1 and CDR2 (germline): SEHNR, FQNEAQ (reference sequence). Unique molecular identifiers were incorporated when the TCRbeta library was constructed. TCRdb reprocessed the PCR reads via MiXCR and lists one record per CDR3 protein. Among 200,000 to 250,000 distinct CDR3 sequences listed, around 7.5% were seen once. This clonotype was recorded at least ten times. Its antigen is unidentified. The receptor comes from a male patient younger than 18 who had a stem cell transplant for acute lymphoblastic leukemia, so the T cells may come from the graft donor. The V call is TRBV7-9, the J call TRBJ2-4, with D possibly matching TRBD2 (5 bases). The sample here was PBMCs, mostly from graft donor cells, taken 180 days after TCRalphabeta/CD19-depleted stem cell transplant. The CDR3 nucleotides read TGTGCCAGCAGCTTCGCGGGTCCCAAAAACATTCAGTACTTC. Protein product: CASSFAGPKNIQYF.